The sequence of this TCR beta chain was determined in a study of cytomegalovirus exposure and HLA in healthy donors. Across the study: Earlier, 95 million to 130 million unique TCR beta sequences were recovered from roughly 200 million T cells by an analysis. In an early release, HLA-typed donors contributed approximately 80 million unique TCR sequences.

The PCR had 60 Vbeta and 13 Jbeta primers. TCRdb's table, derived via immunoSEQ multiplex PCR, lists solely in-frame clones and lacks some. Of 150,000 to 200,000 clones in the sample, about 80% were seen once. This clone has only one observation. Its antigen remains unknown. Germline CDR1 reads LNHDA; CDR2 reads SQIVND (reference sequence). The V gene lost 4 bases and the J gene lost 1 base, with 7 bases spanning the gap. CDR3 length equals 14 residues. Study-wide results and caveats: Indistinguishability led to the exclusion of some V segments, TRBV6-2 and TRBV6-3 included.

The V gene is TRBV19, the J gene TRBJ1-4; perhaps TRBD1 as D (5 bases). Source material: PBMCs. This sequence originates from a woman in her thirties in good health and CMV-seronegative. CDR3 sequence reads: CASSRDRTNEKLFF. CDR3 sequence (DNA): TGTGCCAGTAGTAGAGACAGAACTAATGAAAAACTGTTTTTT.